The source of this T cell receptor beta chain is a study of shared clonotypes between healthy human individuals. Only CD45RO-negative cells positively selected for CCR7 counted as naive CD8 cells, so terminally differentiated effector memory CD45RA+ cells were excluded. Data came from immunoSEQ multiplex PCR; TCRdb stores just in-frame clones and leaves some out. The sample comprises 2 million to 2.5 million clones, approximately 94% of which are singletons, and around 1.7% rests with the top ten. This CDR3 comprises 16 residues. Germline-derived CDR1 and CDR2 are LGHNA and YSLEER. Trimming cost V 1 base and J 5 bases; bases outside gene matches: 7.

The sequencing sample was made of naive CD8+ T cells from PBMCs. The rearrangement links TRBV4-3 to TRBJ2-1; 8 bases fit TRBD2. This receptor was obtained from a man younger than 30 in good health. Some clones in this sample may be carry-over from other donors' samples. CDR3 DNA: TGCGCCAGCAGCCAAGGGTCGGGAGGGCCTAACAATGAGCAGTTCTTC. It translates to CASSQGSGGPNNEQFF.